These T cell receptor beta chains were read from a single sample in a study of T cells in Graves' hyperthyroidism and ophthalmopathy. In TCRdb, the multiplex PCR reads were re-called with MiXCR into one record per CDR3 protein. This sample has 300,000 to 450,000 distinct CDR3 sequences; about 15% occur once, and the top ten carry approximately 10%. Source material: blood. All receptors derive from a woman between 55 and 75 years old with Graves' hyperthyroidism. The CDR3 runs from the conserved cysteine through the conserved F or W. D genes are given only for firm matches. Rows give clone size only sometimes, using once, few, many, or a class for an expanded clone.

DNA: TGTGCCAGCAGCTCAGACTTCTCAACGGGGGAGCTGTTTTTT
CDR3: CASSSDFSTGELFF
J: TRBJ2-2
size: many
D: NA
V: TRBV7-2

DNA: TGTGCCAGCAGCCAAGGCTCCGCAGGGGGGCTTGAAGCTTTCTTT
CDR3: CASSQGSAGGLEAFF
J: TRBJ1-1
size: few
D: TRBD1
V: TRBV3-1

DNA: TGCGCCAGCAGCCAAGACCCGGGACTAGCGGGAGCGGAGACCCAGTACTTC
CDR3: CASSQDPGLAGAETQYF
J: TRBJ2-5
size: NA
D: TRBD2
V: TRBV4-1

DNA: TGTGCCAGCAGCTTACGGAGAAGGGGGCCCGGTGGCTACACCTTC
CDR3: CASSLRRRGPGGYTF
J: TRBJ1-2
size: NA
D: TRBD1
V: TRBV7-9

DNA: TGTGCCATCAGTGGACGGCAGGGAAACTATGGCTACACCTTC
CDR3: CAISGRQGNYGYTF
J: TRBJ1-2
size: many
D: NA
V: TRBV10-3

DNA: TGTGCCAGCAGCTCCCCCGGGACGGTGGGGGAGACCCAGTACTTC
CDR3: CASSSPGTVGETQYF
J: TRBJ2-5
size: NA
D: NA
V: TRBV5-6

DNA: TGTGCCAGCAGCGCTGAATGGGGTTACGAGCAGTACTTC
CDR3: CASSAEWGYEQYF
J: TRBJ2-7
size: many
D: NA
V: TRBV3-1

DNA: TGTGCCAGCAGCCCGTGGACAGTTGGGACCGGGGAGCTGTTTTTT
CDR3: CASSPWTVGTGELFF
J: TRBJ2-2
size: many
D: NA
V: TRBV11-2

DNA: TGTGCCAGCTCTAGAAAGGGCTCCCAGCCCCAGCATTTT
CDR3: CASSRKGSQPQHF
J: TRBJ1-5
size: NA
D: NA
V: TRBV18

DNA: TGCGCCAGCAGCCAAGGGGACAGGGGGTTCTCCTACGAGCAGTACTTC
CDR3: CASSQGDRGFSYEQYF
J: TRBJ2-7
size: NA
D: TRBD1
V: TRBV4-1

DNA: TGTGCCAGCAGCTTTGGAGGGGCGTTCGGTGAAAAACTGTTTTTT
CDR3: CASSFGGAFGEKLFF
J: TRBJ1-4
size: many
D: NA
V: TRBV7-9

DNA: TGTGCTAGTGGTGAGGCCGAGCGTGGGCTAGCGAAGCTTCTGAGCACAGATACGCAGTATTTT
CDR3: CASGEAERGLAKLLSTDTQYF
J: TRBJ2-3
size: NA
D: NA
V: TRBV12-5

DNA: TGTGCCAGCAGCTTAGCTATTGGGGTCGAGCAGTACTTC
CDR3: CASSLAIGVEQYF
J: TRBJ2-7
size: NA
D: NA
V: TRBV7-8

DNA: TGTGCCAGCAGTTCCGGACAGGGCCCCAATCAGCCCCAGCATTTT
CDR3: CASSSGQGPNQPQHF
J: TRBJ1-5
size: NA
D: TRBD1
V: TRBV28

DNA: TGTGCCAGCAGAGCGGGAGGTAACCTACCTGGATCATACAATGAGCAGTTCTTC
CDR3: CASRAGGNLPGSYNEQFF
J: TRBJ2-1
size: many
D: TRBD2
V: TRBV11-3

DNA: TGTGCCAGCGGACCGAGGAGCGGGAGGGGCACCGGGGAGCTGTTTTTT
CDR3: CASGPRSGRGTGELFF
J: TRBJ2-2
size: once
D: TRBD2
V: TRBV27

DNA: TGTGCCAGCAGTGACGACAGGATCAACTCACCCCTCCACTTT
CDR3: CASSDDRINSPLHF
J: TRBJ1-6
size: NA
D: NA
V: TRBV25-1

DNA: TGCAGTGCCGGTTTGGCGGGCGGGACTTACAATGAGCAGTTCTTC
CDR3: CSAGLAGGTYNEQFF
J: TRBJ2-1
size: many
D: NA
V: TRBV20-1

DNA: TGTGCCAGCAGTGTCGGAGACTATGGCTACACCTTC
CDR3: CASSVGDYGYTF
J: TRBJ1-2
size: many
D: NA
V: TRBV2

DNA: TGCGCCAGCGGGATTCGTTCGGGCAATGAGCAGTTCTTC
CDR3: CASGIRSGNEQFF
J: TRBJ2-1
size: many
D: NA
V: TRBV5-1

DNA: TGTGCCAGCAGTTTATCTAGCAGGGGCACCTATGGCTACACCTTC
CDR3: CASSLSSRGTYGYTF
J: TRBJ1-2
size: many
D: NA
V: TRBV12-3/TRBV12-4

DNA: TGCGCCAGCAGCCCCGGGACCTACGGGCAGCCCCAGCATTTT
CDR3: CASSPGTYGQPQHF
J: TRBJ1-5
size: many
D: NA
V: TRBV5-1